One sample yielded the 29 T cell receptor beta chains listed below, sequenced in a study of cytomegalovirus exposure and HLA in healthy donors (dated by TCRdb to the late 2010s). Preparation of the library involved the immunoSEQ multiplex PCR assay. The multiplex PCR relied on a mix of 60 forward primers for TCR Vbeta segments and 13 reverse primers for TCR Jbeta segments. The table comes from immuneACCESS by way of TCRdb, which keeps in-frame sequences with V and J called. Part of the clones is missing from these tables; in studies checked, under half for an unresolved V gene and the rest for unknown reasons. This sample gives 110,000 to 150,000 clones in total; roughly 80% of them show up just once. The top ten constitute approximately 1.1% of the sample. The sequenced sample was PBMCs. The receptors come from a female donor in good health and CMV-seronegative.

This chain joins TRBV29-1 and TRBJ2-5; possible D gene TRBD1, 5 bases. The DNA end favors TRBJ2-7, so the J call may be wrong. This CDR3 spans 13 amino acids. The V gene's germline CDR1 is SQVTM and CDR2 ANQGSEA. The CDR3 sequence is CSALQDPSYEQYF. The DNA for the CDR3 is TGCAGCGCTCTACAGGACCCATCCTACGAGCAGTACTTC.

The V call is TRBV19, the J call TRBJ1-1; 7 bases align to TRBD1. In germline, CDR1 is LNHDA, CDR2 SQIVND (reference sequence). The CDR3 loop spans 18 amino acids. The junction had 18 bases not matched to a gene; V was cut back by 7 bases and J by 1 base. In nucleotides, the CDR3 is TGTGCCAGTAAACTTGTTATGACAGGGTATCGGAAGAACACTGAAGCTTTCTTT. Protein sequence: CASKLVMTGYRKNTEAFF.

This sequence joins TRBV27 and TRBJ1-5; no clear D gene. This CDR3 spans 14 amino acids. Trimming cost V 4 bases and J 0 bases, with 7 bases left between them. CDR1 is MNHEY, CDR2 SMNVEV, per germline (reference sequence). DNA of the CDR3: TGTGCCAGCAGTTCTCAGTTTAGCAATCAGCCCCAGCATTTT. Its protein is CASSSQFSNQPQHF.

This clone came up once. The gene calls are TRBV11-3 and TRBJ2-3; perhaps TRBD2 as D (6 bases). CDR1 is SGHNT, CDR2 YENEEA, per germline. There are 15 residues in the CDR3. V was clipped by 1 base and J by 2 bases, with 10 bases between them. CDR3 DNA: TGTGCCAGCAGCTTAGGCCGGACTAACACAGATACGCAGTATTTT. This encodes CASSLGRTNTDTQYF.

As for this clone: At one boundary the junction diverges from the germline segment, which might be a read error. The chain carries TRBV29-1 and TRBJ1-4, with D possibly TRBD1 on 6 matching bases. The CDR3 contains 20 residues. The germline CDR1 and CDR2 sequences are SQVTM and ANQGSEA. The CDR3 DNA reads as TGCAGCGTGATCGATGCGACTAAGGGACAAGGCCCTCACTTCAATGAAAACCTGTTTTTT. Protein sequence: CSVIDATKGQGPHFNENLFF.

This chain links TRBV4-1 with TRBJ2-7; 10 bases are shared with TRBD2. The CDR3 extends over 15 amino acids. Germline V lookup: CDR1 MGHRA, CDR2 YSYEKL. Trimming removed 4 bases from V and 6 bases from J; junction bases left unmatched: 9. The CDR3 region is CASSPPPSGSVEQYF. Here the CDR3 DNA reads TGCGCCAGCAGCCCCCCCCCTAGCGGGAGCGTCGAGCAGTACTTC.

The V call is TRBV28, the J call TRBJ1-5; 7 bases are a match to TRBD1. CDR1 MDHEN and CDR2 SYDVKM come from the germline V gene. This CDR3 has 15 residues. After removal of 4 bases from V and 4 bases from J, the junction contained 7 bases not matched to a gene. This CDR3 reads CASSSIGQENQPQHF. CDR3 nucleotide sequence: TGTGCCAGCAGTTCTATCGGACAGGAGAATCAGCCCCAGCATTTT.

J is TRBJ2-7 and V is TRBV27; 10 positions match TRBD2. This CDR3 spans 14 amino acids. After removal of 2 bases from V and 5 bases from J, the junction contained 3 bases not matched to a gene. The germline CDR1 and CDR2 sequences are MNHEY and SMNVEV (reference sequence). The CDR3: CASSLGTSANEQYF. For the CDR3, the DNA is TGTGCCAGCAGTTTAGGGACTAGCGCAAACGAGCAGTACTTC.

In DNA form, the CDR3 reads TGTGCCAGCAGTTATTCTGCCGGGAGGTCGAATGAAAAACTGTTTTTT. Translated, it gives CASSYSAGRSNEKLFF. The genes are TRBV27 and TRBJ1-4; D is ambiguous. Germline V lookup: CDR1 MNHEY, CDR2 SMNVEV (reference sequence). There are 16 residues in the CDR3. The V gene lost 4 bases and the J gene lost 5 bases, with 17 bases spanning the gap. Based on the CDR3 plus reference TRBV27 and TRBJ1-4, the full variable domain is EAQVTQNPRYLITVTGKKLTVTCSQNMNHEYMSWYRQDPGLGLRQIYYSMNVEVTDKGDVPEGYKVSRKEKRNFPLILESPSPNQTSLYFCASSYSAGRSNEKLFFGSGTQLSVL.

CDR3 sequence: CASSSGQGLLSEQFF. Written as DNA, the CDR3 is TGTGCCAGCAGCTCGGGACAGGGGTTATTAAGTGAGCAGTTCTTC. The gene calls are TRBV28 and TRBJ2-1; TRBD1 aligns across 10 bases. Germline CDR1 reads MDHEN; CDR2 reads SYDVKM. This CDR3 spans 15 amino acids. J gave up 9 bases and V 6 bases, and 11 bases lay outside the gene matches.

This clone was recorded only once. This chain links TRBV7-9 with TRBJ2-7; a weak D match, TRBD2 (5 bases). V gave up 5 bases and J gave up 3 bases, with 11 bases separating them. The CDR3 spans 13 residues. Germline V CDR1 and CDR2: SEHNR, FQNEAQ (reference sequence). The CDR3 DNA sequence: TGTGCCAGCAGCATACAACTAGGCTACGAGCAGTACTTC. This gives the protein CASSIQLGYEQYF. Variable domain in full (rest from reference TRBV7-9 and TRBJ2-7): DTGVSQNPRHKITKRGQNVTFRCDPISEHNRLYWYRQTLGQGPEFLTYFQNEAQLEKSRLLSDRFSAERPKGSFSTLEIQRTEQGDSAMYLCASSIQLGYEQYFGPGTRLTVT.

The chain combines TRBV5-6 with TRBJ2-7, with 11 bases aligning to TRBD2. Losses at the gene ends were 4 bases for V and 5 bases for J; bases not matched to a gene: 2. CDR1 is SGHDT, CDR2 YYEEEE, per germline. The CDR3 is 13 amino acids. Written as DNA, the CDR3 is TGTGCCAGCAGCGTACTAGCGGGAGACGAGCAGTACTTC. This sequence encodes CASSVLAGDEQYF.

CDR3 sequence: CASSDSGASYEQYF. CDR3 nucleotides: TGTGCCAGCAGTGATAGCGGGGCCTCCTACGAGCAGTACTTC. This sequence joins TRBV28 and TRBJ2-7; 8 positions match TRBD2. Trimming cost V 5 bases and J 0 bases; bases outside gene matches: 3. This CDR3 comprises 14 residues. Per germline, CDR1 MDHEN and CDR2 SYDVKM.

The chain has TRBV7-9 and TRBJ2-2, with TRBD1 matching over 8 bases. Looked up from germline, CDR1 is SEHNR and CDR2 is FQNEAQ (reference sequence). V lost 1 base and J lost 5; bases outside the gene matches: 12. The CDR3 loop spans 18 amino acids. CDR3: CASSLGGWGDRGTGELFF. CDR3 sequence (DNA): TGTGCCAGCAGCTTAGGAGGCTGGGGTGACAGGGGAACCGGGGAGCTGTTTTTT.

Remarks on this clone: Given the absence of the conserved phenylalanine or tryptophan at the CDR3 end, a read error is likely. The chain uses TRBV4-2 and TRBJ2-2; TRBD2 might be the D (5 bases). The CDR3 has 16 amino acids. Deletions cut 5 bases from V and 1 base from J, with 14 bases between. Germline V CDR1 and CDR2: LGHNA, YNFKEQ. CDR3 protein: CASSAEVDGNTGELFV. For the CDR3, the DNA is TGTGCCAGCAGCGCGGAGGTGGACGGGAACACCGGGGAGCTGTTTGTT.

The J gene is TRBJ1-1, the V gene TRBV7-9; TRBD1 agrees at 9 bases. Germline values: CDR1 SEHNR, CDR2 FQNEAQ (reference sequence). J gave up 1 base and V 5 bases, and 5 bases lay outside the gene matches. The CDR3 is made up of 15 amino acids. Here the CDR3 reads CASSTNRGRNTEAFF. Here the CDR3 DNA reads TGTGCCAGCAGCACTAACAGGGGGCGGAACACTGAAGCTTTCTTT.

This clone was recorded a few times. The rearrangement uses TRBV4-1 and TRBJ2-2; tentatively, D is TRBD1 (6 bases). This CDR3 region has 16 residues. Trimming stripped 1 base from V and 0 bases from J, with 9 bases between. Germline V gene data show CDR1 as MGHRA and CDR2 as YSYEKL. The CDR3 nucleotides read TGCGCCAGCAGCCAAGTAAACAGGGCGAACACCGGGGAGCTGTTTTTT. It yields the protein CASSQVNRANTGELFF.

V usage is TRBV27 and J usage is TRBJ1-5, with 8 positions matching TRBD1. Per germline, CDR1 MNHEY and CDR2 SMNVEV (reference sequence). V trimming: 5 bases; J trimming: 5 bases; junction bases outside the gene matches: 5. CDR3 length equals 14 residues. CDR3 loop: CASSPGQGDQPQHF. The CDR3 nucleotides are TGTGCCAGCAGTCCCGGACAGGGCGATCAGCCCCAGCATTTT.

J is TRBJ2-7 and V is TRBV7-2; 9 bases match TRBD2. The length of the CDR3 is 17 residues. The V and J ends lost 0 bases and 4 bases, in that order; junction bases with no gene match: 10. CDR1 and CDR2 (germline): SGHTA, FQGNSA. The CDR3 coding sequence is TGTGCCAGCAGCTTAGCCCCGACTAGCGGATACCTTTACGAGCAGTACTTC. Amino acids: CASSLAPTSGYLYEQYF.

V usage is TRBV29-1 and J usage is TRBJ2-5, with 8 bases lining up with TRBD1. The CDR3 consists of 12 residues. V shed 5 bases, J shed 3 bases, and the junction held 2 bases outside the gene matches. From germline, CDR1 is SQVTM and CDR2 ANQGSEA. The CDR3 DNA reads TGCAGCGTTACGACAGGGGAAGAGACCCAGTACTTC. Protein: CSVTTGEETQYF.

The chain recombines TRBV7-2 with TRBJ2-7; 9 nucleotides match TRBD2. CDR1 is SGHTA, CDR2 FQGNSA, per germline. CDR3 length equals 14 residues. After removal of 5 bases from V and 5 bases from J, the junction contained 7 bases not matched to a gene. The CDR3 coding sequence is TGTGCCAGCAGCCAGGGCTTAGCGGGAGACGAGCAGTACTTC. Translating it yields CASSQGLAGDEQYF.

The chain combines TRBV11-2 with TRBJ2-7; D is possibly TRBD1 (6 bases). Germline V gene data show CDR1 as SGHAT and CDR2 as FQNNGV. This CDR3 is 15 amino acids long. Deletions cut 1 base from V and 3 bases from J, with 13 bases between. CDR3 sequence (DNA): TGTGCCAGCAGCTTAGCCCCGACAGGATTCTACGAGCAGTACTTC. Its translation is CASSLAPTGFYEQYF.

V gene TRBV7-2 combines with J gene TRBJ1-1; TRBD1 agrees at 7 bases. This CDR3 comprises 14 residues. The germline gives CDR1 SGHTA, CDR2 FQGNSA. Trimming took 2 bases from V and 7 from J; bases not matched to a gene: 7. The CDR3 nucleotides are TGTGCCAGCAGCTTAACCACAGGGGCCCATGAAGCTTTCTTT. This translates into CASSLTTGAHEAFF.

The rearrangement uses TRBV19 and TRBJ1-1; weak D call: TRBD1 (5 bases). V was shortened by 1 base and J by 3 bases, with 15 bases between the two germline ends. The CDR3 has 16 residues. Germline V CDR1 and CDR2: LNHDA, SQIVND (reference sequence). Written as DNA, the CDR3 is TGTGCCAGTAGTATAGGGGGCCACAATCAATACACTGAAGCTTTCTTT. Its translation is CASSIGGHNQYTEAFF.

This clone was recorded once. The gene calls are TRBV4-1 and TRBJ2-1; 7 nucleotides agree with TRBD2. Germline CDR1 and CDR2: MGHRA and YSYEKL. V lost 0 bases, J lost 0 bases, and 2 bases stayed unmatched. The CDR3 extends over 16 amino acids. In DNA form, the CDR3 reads TGCGCCAGCAGCCAAGATACGGGGGGCTCCTACAATGAGCAGTTCTTC. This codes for CASSQDTGGSYNEQFF.

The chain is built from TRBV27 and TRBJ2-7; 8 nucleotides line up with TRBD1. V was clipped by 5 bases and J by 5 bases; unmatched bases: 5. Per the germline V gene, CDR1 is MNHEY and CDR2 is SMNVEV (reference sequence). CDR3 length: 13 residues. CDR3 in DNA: TGTGCCAGCAGTCAACAGGGGGACCACGAGCAGTACTTC. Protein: CASSQQGDHEQYF.

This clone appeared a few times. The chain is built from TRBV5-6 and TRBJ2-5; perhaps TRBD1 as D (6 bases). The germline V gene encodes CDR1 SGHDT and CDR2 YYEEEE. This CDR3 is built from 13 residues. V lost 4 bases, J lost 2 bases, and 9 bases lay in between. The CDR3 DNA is TGTGCCAGCAGCCCGGACAGTCAAGAGACCCAGTACTTC. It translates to CASSPDSQETQYF. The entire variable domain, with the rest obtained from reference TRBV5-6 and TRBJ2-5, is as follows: DAGVTQSPTHLIKTRGQQVTLRCSPKSGHDTVSWYQQALGQGPQFIFQYYEEEERQRGNFPDRFSGHQFPNYSSELNVNALLLGDSALYLCASSPDSQETQYFGPGTRLLVL.

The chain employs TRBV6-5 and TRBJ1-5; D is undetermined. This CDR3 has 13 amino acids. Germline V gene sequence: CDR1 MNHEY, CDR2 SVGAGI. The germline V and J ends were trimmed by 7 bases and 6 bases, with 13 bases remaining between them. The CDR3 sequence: CASTGASGQPQHF. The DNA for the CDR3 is TGTGCCAGCACAGGCGCGTCCGGTCAGCCCCAGCATTTT.

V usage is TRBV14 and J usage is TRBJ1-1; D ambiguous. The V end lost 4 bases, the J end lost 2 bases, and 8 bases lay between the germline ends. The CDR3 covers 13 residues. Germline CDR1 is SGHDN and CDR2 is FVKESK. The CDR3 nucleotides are TGTGCCAGCAGCCTACAGATTAACACTGAAGCTTTCTTT. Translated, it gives CASSLQINTEAFF.